This TCR beta chain was retrieved from a study of shared clonotypes between healthy human individuals. Study details: Per donor, three plates held CD4 naive cells, three held CD4 memory, two held CD8 naive and one held CD8 memory.

Sequencing used immunoSEQ multiplex PCR; TCRdb keeps in-frame clones, though not all of them. The sample gives millions of clones, 90% to 95% of which show up once; under 0.15% is in the top ten. Looked up from germline, CDR1 is ENHRY and CDR2 is SYGVKD. This CDR3 has 14 residues. V shed 3 bases and J 3 bases; nucleotides not matched to a gene: 1. The TCR comes from a man aged 18 to 35 in good health. V usage is TRBV10-3 and J usage is TRBJ1-1; 10 nucleotides align to TRBD1. What was sequenced was naive CD4+ T cells sorted from blood. Subset denoted: CD45RA+ positively selected. CDR3 nucleotides: TGTGCCATCAGTGACGGGACAGGGGACACTGAAGCTTTCTTT. The encoded protein is CAISDGTGDTEAFF.